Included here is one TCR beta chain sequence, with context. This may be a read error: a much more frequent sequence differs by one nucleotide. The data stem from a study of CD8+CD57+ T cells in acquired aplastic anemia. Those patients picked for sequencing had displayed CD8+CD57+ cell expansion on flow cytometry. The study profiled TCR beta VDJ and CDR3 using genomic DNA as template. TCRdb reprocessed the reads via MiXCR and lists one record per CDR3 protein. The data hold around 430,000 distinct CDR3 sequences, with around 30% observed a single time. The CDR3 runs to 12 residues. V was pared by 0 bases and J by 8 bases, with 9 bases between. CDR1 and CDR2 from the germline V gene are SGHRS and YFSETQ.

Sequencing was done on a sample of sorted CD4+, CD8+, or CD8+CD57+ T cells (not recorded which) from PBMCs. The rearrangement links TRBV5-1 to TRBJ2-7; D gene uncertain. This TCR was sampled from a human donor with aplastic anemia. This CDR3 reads CASSLDRTQQYF. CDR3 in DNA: TGCGCCAGCAGCTTGGACAGAACGCAGCAGTACTTC.